This T cell receptor (beta chain) is drawn from a study of blood T cell repertoires in COVID-19. About the research overall: There were acute and convalescent COVID-19 samples, and they came from the United States, Italy and Spain. Sources were T cells, B-cell-depleted T cells, or PBMCs; the material itself was cDNA or gDNA.

Per the study methods: From reference gene primer amplification, estimates of nucleated cell counts were derived. Only in-frame clones appear in the TCRdb table, and some are missing; sequencing was by immunoSEQ multiplex PCR. The D gene and trimming were derived from the DNA, and the V and J assignments and clone size from that table. The sample lists more than 65,000 clones, about 80% seen once, with approximately 10% in the top ten. From germline, CDR1 is LNHDA and CDR2 SQIVND (reference sequence). This CDR3 is built from 17 residues. The junction had 13 bases not matched to a gene; V was cut back by 2 bases and J by 7 bases.

Specimen: peripheral blood. J is TRBJ2-2 and V is TRBV19, with 7 bases fitting TRBD2. The TCR sequence derives from a human donor in a cohort sampled during active COVID-19. This chain's CDR3 is CASSISGLGRVVGELFF. CDR3 DNA sequence: TGTGCCAGTAGTATATCTGGACTAGGTCGGGTTGTCGGGGAGCTGTTTTTT.